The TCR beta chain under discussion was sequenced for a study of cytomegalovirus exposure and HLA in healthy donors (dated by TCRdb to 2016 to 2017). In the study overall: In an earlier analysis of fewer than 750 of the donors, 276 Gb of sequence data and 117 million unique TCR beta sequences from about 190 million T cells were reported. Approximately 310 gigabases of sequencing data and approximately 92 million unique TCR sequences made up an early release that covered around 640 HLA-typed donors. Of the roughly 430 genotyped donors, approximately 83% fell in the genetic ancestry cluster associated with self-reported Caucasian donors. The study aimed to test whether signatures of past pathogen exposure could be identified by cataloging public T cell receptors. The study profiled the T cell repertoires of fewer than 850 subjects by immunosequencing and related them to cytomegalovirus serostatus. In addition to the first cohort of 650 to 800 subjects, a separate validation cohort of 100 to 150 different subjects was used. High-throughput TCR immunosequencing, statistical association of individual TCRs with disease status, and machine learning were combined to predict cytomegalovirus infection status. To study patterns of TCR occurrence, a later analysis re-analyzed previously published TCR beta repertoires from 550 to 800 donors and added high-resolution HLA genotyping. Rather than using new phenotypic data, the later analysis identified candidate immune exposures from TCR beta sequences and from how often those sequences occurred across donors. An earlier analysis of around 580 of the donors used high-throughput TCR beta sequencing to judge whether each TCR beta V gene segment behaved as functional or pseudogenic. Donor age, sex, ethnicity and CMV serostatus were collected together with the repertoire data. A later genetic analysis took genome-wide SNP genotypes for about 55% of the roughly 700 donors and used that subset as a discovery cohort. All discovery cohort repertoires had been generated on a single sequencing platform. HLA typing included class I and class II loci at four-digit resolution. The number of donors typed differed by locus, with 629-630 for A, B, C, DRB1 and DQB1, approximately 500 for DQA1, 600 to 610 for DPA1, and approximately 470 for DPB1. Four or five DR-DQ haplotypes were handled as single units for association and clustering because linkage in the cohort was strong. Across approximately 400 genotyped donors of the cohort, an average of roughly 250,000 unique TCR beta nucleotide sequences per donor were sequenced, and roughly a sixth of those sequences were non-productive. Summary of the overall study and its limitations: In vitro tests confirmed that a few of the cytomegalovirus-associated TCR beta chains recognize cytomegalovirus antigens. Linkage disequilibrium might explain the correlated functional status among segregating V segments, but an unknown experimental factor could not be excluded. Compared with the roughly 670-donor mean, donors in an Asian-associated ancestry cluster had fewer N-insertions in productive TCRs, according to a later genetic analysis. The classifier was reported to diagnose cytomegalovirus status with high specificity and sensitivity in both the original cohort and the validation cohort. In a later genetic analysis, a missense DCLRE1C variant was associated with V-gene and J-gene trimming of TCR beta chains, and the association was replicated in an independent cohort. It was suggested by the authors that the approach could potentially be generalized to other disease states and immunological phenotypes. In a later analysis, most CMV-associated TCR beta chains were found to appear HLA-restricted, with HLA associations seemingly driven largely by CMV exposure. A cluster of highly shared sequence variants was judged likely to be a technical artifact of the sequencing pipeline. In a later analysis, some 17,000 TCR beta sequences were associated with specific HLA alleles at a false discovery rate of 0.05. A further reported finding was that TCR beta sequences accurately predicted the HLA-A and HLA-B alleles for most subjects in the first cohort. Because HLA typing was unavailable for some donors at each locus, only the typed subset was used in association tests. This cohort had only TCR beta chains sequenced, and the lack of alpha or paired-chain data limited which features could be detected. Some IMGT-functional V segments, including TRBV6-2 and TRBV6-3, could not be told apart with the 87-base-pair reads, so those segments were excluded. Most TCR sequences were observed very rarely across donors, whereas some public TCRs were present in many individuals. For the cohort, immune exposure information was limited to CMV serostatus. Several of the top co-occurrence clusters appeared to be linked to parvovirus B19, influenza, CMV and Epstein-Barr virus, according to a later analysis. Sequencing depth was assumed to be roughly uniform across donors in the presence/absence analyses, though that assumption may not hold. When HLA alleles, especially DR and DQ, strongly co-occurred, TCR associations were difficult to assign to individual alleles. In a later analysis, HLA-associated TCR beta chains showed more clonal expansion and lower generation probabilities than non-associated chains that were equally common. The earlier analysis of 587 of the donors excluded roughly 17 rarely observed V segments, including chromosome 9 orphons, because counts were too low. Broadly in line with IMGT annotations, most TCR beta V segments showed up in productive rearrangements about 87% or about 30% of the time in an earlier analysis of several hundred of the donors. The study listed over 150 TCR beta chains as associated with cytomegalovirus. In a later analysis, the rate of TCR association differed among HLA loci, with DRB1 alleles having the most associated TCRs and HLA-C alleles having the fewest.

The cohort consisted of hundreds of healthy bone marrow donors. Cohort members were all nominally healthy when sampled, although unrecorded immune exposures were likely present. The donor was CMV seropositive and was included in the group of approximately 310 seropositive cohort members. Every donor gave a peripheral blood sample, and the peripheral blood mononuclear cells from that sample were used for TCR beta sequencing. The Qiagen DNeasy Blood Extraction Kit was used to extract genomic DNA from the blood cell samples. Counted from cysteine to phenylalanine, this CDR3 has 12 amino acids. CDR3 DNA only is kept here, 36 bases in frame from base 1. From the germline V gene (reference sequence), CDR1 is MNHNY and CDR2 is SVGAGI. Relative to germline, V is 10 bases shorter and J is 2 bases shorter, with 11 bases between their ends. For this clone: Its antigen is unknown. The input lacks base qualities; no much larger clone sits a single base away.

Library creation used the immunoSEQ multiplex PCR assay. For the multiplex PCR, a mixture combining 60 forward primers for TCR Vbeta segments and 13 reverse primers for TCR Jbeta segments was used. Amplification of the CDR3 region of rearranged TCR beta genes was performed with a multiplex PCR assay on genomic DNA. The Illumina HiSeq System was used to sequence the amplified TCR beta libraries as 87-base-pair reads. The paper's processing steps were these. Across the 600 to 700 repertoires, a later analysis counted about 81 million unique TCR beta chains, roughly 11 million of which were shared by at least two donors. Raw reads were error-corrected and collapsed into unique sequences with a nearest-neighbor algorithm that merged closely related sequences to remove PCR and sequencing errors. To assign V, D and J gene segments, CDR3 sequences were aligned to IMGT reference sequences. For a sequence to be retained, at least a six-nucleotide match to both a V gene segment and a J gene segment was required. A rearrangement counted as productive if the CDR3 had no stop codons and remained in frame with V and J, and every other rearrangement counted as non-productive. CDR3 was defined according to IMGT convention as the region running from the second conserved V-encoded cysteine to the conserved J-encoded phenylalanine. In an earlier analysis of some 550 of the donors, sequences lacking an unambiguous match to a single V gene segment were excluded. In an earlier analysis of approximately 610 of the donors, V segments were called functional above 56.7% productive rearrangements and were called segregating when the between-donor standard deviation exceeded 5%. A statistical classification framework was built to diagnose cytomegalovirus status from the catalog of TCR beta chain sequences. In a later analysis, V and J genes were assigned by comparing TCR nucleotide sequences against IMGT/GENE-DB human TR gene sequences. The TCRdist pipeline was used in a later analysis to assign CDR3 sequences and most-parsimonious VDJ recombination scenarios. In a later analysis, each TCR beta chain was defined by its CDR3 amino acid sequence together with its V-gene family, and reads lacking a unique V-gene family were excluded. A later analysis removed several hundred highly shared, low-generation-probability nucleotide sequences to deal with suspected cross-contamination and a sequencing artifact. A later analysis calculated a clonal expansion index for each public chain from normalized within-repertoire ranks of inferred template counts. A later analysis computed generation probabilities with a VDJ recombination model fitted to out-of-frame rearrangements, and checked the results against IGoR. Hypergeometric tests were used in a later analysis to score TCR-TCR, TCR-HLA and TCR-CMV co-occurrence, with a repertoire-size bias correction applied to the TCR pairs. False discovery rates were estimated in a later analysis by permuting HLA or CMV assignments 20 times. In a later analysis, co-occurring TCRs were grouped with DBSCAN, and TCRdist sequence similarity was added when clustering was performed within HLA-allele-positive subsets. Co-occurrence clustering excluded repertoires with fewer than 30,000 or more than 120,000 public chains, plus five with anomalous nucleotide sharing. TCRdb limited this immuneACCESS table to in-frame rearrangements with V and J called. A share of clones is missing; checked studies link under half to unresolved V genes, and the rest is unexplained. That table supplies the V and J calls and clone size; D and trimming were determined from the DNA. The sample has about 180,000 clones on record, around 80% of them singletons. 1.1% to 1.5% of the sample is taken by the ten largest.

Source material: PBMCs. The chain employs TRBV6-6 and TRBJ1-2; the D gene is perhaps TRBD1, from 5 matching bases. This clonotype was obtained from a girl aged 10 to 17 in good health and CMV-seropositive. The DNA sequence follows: TGTGCCACCAGGGTCCAGAACTATGGCTACACCTTC. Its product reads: CATRVQNYGYTF.